What follows are 6 T cell receptor beta chains derived from one specimen sequenced in a study of vaccination and CD4 T cells after COVID-19. Antigen specificity for these receptors is unknown. Treatment reported: roughly ten-day PBMC culture with coronavirus spike peptide pools or control peptides (ViraFEST assay). Once obtained from cultured CD4+ T cells, the DNA was sequenced using the Oncomine TCR Beta short-read assay. Using its own MiXCR run on the PCR reads, TCRdb lists one record per CDR3 protein. This table holds around 20,000 distinct CDR3 sequences, 50% found once. Specimen: CD4+ T cells from blood, cultured in vitro. Receptors were obtained from a human donor who had recovered from COVID-19.

The genes are TRBV2 and TRBJ2-5; TRBD2 matches at 14 bases. The CDR3 has 15 amino acids. CDR1 is SNHLY, CDR2 FYNNEI, per germline. Trimming removed 9 bases from V and 1 base from J; junction bases left unmatched: 4. The CDR3 DNA sequence: TGTGCCAGGTCGGGGACTAGCGGGAGCCAAGAGACCCAGTACTTC. It yields the protein CARSGTSGSQETQYF.

The chain uses TRBV20-1 and TRBJ2-5; the D gene is possibly TRBD2 (5 bases). The CDR3 has 13 amino acids. Germline CDR1 and CDR2: DFQATT and SNEGSKA (reference sequence). Trimming left V 6 bases short and J 5 bases short, with 16 bases between. CDR3 in amino acids: CSARALARETQYF. The CDR3 DNA reads as TGCAGTGCCCGTGCCCTAGCCCGGGAGACCCAGTACTTC.

The CDR3 bases are TGTGCCAGCAGCTCTTACAGGGGCAACAACAGGGAAGCTTTCTTT. It translates to CASSSYRGNNREAFF. The V gene is TRBV11-2, the J gene TRBJ1-1; 7 bases map to TRBD1. Germline assignment: CDR1 SGHAT and CDR2 FQNNGV. The trim removed 4 bases at V and 8 bases at J, leaving 13 bases unmatched. The CDR3 consists of 15 residues. Based on the CDR3 plus reference TRBV11-2 and TRBJ1-1, the full variable domain is EAGVAQSPRYKIIEKRQSVAFWCNPISGHATLYWYQQILGQGPKLLIQFQNNGVVDDSQLPKDRFSAERLKGVDSTLKIQPAKLEDSAVYLCASSSYRGNNREAFFGQGTRLTVV.

This clonotype was observed a handful of times. The chain joins TRBV9 to TRBJ1-5; D not certain. CDR1 is SGDLS, CDR2 YYNGEE, per germline. Trimming cost V 3 bases and J 5 bases, with 9 bases left between them. This CDR3 region has 13 residues. The CDR3, as DNA: TGTGCCAGCAGCGCACGGATTGATCAGCCCCAGCATTTT. This encodes CASSARIDQPQHF. Filled out from reference TRBV9 and TRBJ1-5, the complete variable domain reads DSGVTQTPKHLITATGQRVTLRCSPRSGDLSVYWYQQSLDQGLQFLIQYYNGEERAKGNILERFSAQQFPDLHSELNLSSLELGDSALYFCASSARIDQPQHFGDGTRLSIL.

The CDR3 coding sequence is TGTGCCAGCAGCTTAACGTTAGCGGGAGGGCGGGACAATGAGCAGTTCTTC. Its protein product is CASSLTLAGGRDNEQFF. The J gene is TRBJ2-1, the V gene TRBV7-3, with 11 bases that match TRBD2. Germline lookup yields CDR1 SGHTA and CDR2 FQGTGA. Trimming took 0 bases from V and 5 from J; bases not matched to a gene: 6. The CDR3 totals 17 residues.

This clonotype was seen a handful of times. J is TRBJ2-3 and V is TRBV10-3, with TRBD2 as a possible D gene (5 bases). The length of the CDR3 is 12 residues. V shed 2 bases and J shed 7 bases, with 7 bases lying between them. Germline V CDR1 and CDR2: ENHRY, SYGVKD. The CDR3 DNA is TGTGCCATCAGTGAGAGGGAGAATACGCAGTATTTT. It specifies CAISERENTQYF.